This T cell receptor beta chain was identified during a study of T cell repertoires in cytomegalovirus infection. Looking at the study overall: Both recently identified HLA-C-restricted and well-studied HLA-B-restricted CMV epitopes were used in the study. CMV infection and matching HLA type were both indicated by public TCR beta signatures.

In this sample, this clonotype turned up once. Its target is unknown. Whole-study findings and limits: CMV carriers with the relevant HLA were identified by cumulative public TCR beta family frequency. What dominated the ex vivo response were HLA-C-restricted CMV-specific TCR beta clonotypes.

This CDR3 has 14 residues. V was cut by 7 bases and J by 0 bases, with 10 bases left in between. TCRdb reanalysed the reads using MiXCR and keeps one entry per CDR3 protein. Counted here are roughly 100,000 distinct CDR3 sequences, 42% occurring once; the ten biggest clones make up about two thirds. The receptor was derived from a human donor in good health (CMV status not recorded). Some clones in this sample may be carry-over from other donors' samples. The genes are TRBV12-3 or TRBV12-4 and TRBJ1-5; TRBD1 is a possible D gene (6 bases). Specimen: CD8+ T cells from cultured PBMCs, collected from culture after CMV antigen stimulation. The CDR3 sequence is CASTQGNSNQPQHF. The CDR3 coding sequence is TGTGCCAGCACACAGGGAAATAGCAATCAGCCCCAGCATTTT.